This T cell receptor beta chain was recorded in a study of T cell responses to AZD1222 COVID-19 vaccine. V shed 7 bases and J 2 bases; nucleotides not matched to a gene: 9. Germline values: CDR1 SGHAT, CDR2 FQNNGV. This CDR3 is built from 15 residues. TCRdb's copy holds only in-frame clones and misses some; the assay was immunoSEQ multiplex PCR. This table has approximately 150,000 clones, around 93% appearing once. Sample: peripheral blood, taken on day 0 of AZD1222 vaccination. This clonotype was obtained from an adult in good health. The chain recombines TRBV11-2 with TRBJ1-2, with 8 positions matching TRBD1. DNA of the CDR3: TGTGCCAGCACCCCTAGGTCAGGGGGCAACTATGGCTACACCTTC. Protein product: CASTPRSGGNYGYTF.